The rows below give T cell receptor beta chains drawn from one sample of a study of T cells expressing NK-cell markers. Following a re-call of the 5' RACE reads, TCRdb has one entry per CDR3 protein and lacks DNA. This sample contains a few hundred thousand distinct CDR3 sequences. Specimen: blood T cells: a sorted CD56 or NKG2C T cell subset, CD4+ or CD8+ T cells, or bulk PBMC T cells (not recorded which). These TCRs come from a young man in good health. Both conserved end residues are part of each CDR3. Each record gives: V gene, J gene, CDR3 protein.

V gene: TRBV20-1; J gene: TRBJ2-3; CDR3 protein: CSGAHSSSTDTQYF
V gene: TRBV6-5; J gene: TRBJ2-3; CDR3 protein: CASSYSRITSTDTQYF
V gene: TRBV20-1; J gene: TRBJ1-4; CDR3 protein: CSARDSTGDPNEKLFF
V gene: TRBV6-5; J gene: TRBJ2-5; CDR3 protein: CASSSGLAGGKETQYF
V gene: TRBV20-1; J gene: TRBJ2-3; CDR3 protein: CSVEGQGDAGTSTDTQYF
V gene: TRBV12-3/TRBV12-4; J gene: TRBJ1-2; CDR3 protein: CASGQGKGYTF
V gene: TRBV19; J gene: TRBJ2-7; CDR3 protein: CASSRSSGTTYEQYF
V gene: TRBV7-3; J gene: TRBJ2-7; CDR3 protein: CASKGFVVYEQYF
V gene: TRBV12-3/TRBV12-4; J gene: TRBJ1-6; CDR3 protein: CASKQEQGNSPLHF
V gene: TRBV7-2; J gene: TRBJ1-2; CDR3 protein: CASSLPPPHRANYGYTF
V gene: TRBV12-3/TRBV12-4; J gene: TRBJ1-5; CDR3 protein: CASSSGQVGNQPQHF
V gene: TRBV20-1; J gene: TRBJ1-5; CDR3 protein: CSAGQSNQPQHF
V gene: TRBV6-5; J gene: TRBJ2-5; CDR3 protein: CASRPVGGGGETQYF
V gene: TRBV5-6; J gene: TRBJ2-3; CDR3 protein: CASSLRSGATDTQYF
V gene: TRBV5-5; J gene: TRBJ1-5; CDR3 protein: CASSLWTGNNQPQHF
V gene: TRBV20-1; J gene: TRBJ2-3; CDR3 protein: CSASRSLAGGPGQYF
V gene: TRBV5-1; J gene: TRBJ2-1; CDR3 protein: CASSPAGQPYNEQFF
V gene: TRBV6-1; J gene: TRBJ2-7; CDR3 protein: CASSRDLGTQTSYEQYF
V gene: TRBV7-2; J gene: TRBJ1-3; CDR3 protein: CASSLGGSPGNTIYF
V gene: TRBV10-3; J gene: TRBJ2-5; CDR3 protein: CAISSDRQETQYF
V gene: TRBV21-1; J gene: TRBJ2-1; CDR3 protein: CASSKETGDLNEQFF
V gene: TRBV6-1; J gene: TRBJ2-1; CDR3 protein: CASKVQGADNEQFF
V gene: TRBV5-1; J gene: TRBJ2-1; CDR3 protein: CASSFPRPTYNEQFF
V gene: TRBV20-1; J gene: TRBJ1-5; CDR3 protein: CSARDPIRISNQPQHF
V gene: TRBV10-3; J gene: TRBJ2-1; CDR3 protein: CAITGEGKGNEQFF
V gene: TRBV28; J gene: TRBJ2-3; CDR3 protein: CASSRDRASDTQYF
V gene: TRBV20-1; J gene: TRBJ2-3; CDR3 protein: CSTPGPSTDTQYF
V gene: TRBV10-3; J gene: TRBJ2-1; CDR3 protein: CAISESSTLAGFDNEQFF
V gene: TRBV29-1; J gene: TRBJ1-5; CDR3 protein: CSVGSDQPQHF
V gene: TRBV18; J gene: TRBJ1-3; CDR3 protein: CASSQVPDSGNTIYF
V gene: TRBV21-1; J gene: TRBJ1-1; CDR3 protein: CASSAGFRNTEAFF
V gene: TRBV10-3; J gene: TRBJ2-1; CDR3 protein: CAISGSQGPSHEQFF
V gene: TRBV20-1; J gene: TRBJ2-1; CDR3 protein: CSAPKWSWSSYNEQFF
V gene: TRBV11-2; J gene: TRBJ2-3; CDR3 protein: CASSLGVTATDTQYF
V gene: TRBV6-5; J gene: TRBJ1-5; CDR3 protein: CASSYEGRGQPQHF